The present T cell receptor (beta chain) was sequenced within a study of response to subunit inactivated influenza vaccine. MiXCR, run by TCRdb on the RT-PCR reads, gives a single entry per CDR3 protein. The data contain around 540,000 distinct CDR3 sequences, about 10% of them seen just once; the ten biggest clones take up approximately 10%. This clonotype was seen only a few times. Antigen unknown. Study-wide findings and caveats: Authors proposed each seasonal influenza vaccination draws in few new T cells.

This CDR3 contains 15 residues. Germline CDR1 reads SGHRS; CDR2 reads YFSETQ. The V gene lost 1 base and the J gene lost 3 bases, with 13 bases spanning the gap. The receptor was isolated from a man aged 50 to 59 who received an inactivated influenza vaccine. V and J are TRBV5-1 and TRBJ2-5, with D perhaps matching TRBD1 or TRBD2 (5 bases each). The material sequenced was PBMCs from blood, taken on the day of vaccination. CDR3 nucleotide sequence: TGCGCCAGCAGCTTGCGGGGCGCCCCAGAAGAGACCCAGTACTTC. Translation gives CASSLRGAPEETQYF.